This T cell receptor (beta chain) was identified during a study of cytomegalovirus exposure and HLA in healthy donors. Primers for the PCR totalled 60 Vbeta and 13 Jbeta. The repertoire was sequenced with immunoSEQ multiplex PCR; TCRdb's copy has only in-frame clones and lacks some. The sample yields approximately 150,000 clones, about 80% seen once. Study-wide results and caveats: With DRB1 most and HLA-C fewest, TCR association rates differed between HLA loci in a later analysis. The records held CMV serostatus as the only immune exposure information. In vitro data verified a few CMV-associated chains as specific for CMV antigens. The study reported that TCR beta sequences accurately predicted HLA-A and HLA-B alleles in most subjects.

Worth noting for this clone: Its target is unknown.

The CDR3 runs 14 residues. From germline, CDR1 is MNHNY and CDR2 SVGAGI (reference sequence). V shed 2 bases, J shed 9 bases, and the junction held 8 bases outside the gene matches. This TCR was sampled from a man aged 40-49 years in good health and CMV-seropositive. The V gene is TRBV6-6, the J gene TRBJ2-7, with 9 bases aligning to TRBD2. Sequencing input: PBMCs. The DNA for the CDR3 is TGTGCCAGCAGTTACGATAGGGTAGCGGGAGTGCAGTACTTC. Protein product: CASSYDRVAGVQYF.